Listed here are 27 T cell receptor beta chains from one sample, sequenced in a study of beta chain features in type 1 diabetes. Sequenced material consisted of expressed TCRB transcripts (all of the isolated RNA was reverse transcribed). Clones were sequenced by immunoSEQ multiplex PCR, and TCRdb holds only the in-frame ones, with some missing. The table shows some 300,000 clones, with approximately 8.1% occurring only once. The sample was central memory CD4+ T cells from blood. Receptor source: a woman under 30 in good health.

CDR3 nucleotides: TGTGCCAGCTCACCATTTGACCGAGCGGGGGAGCAGTACTTC. As protein: CASSPFDRAGEQYF. The chain uses TRBV18 and TRBJ2-7, with 7 positions matching TRBD2. CDR1 and CDR2 (germline): KGHSH, LQKENI. CDR3 length: 14 amino acids. V lost 2 bases to trimming and J lost 7 bases; unmatched junction nucleotides: 8.

The genes are TRBV4-1 and TRBJ2-5, with TRBD1 matching 7 bases. Germline V gives CDR1 MGHRA, CDR2 YSYEKL. V lost 1 base to trimming and J lost 5 bases; unmatched junction nucleotides: 4. The CDR3 contains 14 residues. The CDR3 DNA is TGCGCCAGCAGCCAAGCCGACAGGGTGGAGACCCAGTACTTC. Residues: CASSQADRVETQYF.

This clone was seen a handful of times. The V and J genes are TRBV6-5 and TRBJ2-7; no clear D. The germline gives CDR1 MNHEY, CDR2 SVGAGI. Trimming cost V 4 bases and J 2 bases, with 9 bases left between them. This CDR3 has 13 residues. This CDR3 is CASSSSSAYEQYV. The CDR3, as DNA: TGTGCCAGCAGTTCCTCGTCGGCCTACGAGCAGTACGTC.

This clone was observed a few times. The chain employs TRBV19 and TRBJ2-3, with TRBD1 matching over 9 bases. The V gene end was trimmed by 4 bases and the J gene end by 3 bases; junction bases not matched to a gene: 8. The germline V gene encodes CDR1 LNHDA and CDR2 SQIVND (reference sequence). The CDR3 runs to 16 residues. CDR3 nucleotide sequence: TGTGCCAGTAGTAGTACAGGGGGCGCACCGACAGATACGCAGTATTTT. This gives the protein CASSSTGGAPTDTQYF. Looking up the rest from reference TRBV19 and TRBJ2-3 gives the full variable domain: DGGITQSPKYLFRKEGQNVTLSCEQNLNHDAMYWYRQDPGQGLRLIYYSQIVNDFQKGDIAEGYSVSREKKESFPLTVTSAQKNPTAFYLCASSSTGGAPTDTQYFGPGTRLTVL.

Only a few counts were recorded for this clone. Here the CDR3 reads CASSPHPGPRSTDTQYF. CDR3 DNA sequence: TGCGCCAGCAGCCCCCACCCGGGGCCCCGGAGCACAGATACGCAGTATTTT. The J gene is TRBJ2-3, the V gene TRBV4-1, with D perhaps being TRBD1 or TRBD2 (5 bases each). CDR3 length: 17 residues. Germline V gives CDR1 MGHRA, CDR2 YSYEKL. V was shortened by 4 bases and J by 0 bases, with 17 bases between the two germline ends.

A few counts support this clone. The rearrangement joins TRBV19 to TRBJ1-2; D is unclear. Germline V gene lookup returns CDR1 LNHDA and CDR2 SQIVND (reference sequence). V was pared by 6 bases and J by 6 bases, with 14 bases between. The CDR3 consists of 13 residues. This chain's CDR3 is CASSFIARNGYTF. In DNA, the CDR3 is TGTGCCAGTAGCTTTATAGCGAGAAATGGCTACACCTTC.

Comments on this clone: This same CDR3 is encoded by further DNA sequences in the sample. The chain uses TRBV30 and TRBJ2-7; D call uncertain. In germline, CDR1 is GTSNPN, CDR2 SVGIG (reference sequence). V dropped 0 bases and J dropped 4 bases, with 4 bases sitting between them. The CDR3 has 11 residues. The CDR3 sequence: CAWSVRYEQYF. CDR3 nucleotide sequence: TGTGCCTGGAGTGTACGGTACGAGCAGTACTTC.

This sequence joins TRBV18 and TRBJ2-7; 7 positions match TRBD1. CDR1 and CDR2 from the germline V gene are KGHSH and LQKENI. The CDR3 is made up of 15 amino acids. The junction had 15 bases not matched to a gene; V was cut back by 6 bases and J by 7 bases. CDR3 sequence: CASSYLGGQLGEQYF. CDR3 bases: TGTGCCAGCTCTTACCTTGGGGGACAGCTTGGAGAGCAGTACTTC.

The rearrangement links TRBV7-8 to TRBJ2-4; 10 bases are shared with TRBD1. Germline assignment: CDR1 SGHVS and CDR2 FQNEAQ. The CDR3 consists of 14 residues. V lost 5 bases to trimming and J lost 8 bases; unmatched junction nucleotides: 6. The CDR3 DNA reads TGTGCCAGCAGCCTCACTGGACAGGGGGACATTCAGTACTTC. It specifies CASSLTGQGDIQYF.

This clone appeared a few times. The chain has TRBV20-1 and TRBJ2-2, with TRBD1 identical over 7 bases. CDR1 and CDR2 from the germline V gene are DFQATT and SNEGSKA (reference sequence). The CDR3 runs to 11 residues. Trimming cost V 5 bases and J 7 bases; bases outside gene matches: 1. CDR3 sequence: CSASGGGELFF. CDR3 in DNA: TGCAGTGCTTCAGGGGGCGGGGAGCTGTTTTTT.

This clone was observed a few times. The chain recombines TRBV13 with TRBJ2-6; D is perhaps TRBD1 (6 bases). CDR3 length equals 20 residues. Germline lookup yields CDR1 PRHDT and CDR2 FYEKMQ (reference sequence). V was trimmed by 1 base and J by 0 bases, leaving 19 bases between them. CDR3 sequence: CASSLAGWTASSSGANVLTF. CDR3 sequence (DNA): TGTGCCAGCAGCTTAGCGGGGTGGACAGCTTCAAGCTCTGGGGCCAACGTCCTGACTTTC.

The V gene is TRBV7-2, the J gene TRBJ1-6; weak D call: TRBD1 (5 bases). CDR1 SGHTA and CDR2 FQGNSA come from the germline V gene. This CDR3 has 15 amino acids. The V end was cut by 5 bases, the J end by 3 bases, with 11 bases between. In DNA, the CDR3 is TGTGCCAGCAGCCCCCAGGGCTACTATAATTCACCCCTCCACTTT. It yields the protein CASSPQGYYNSPLHF.

V usage is TRBV7-9 and J usage is TRBJ2-1, with 10 bases identical to TRBD2. V shed 0 bases, J shed 7 bases, and the junction held 6 bases outside the gene matches. Per the germline V gene, CDR1 is SEHNR and CDR2 is FQNEAQ (reference sequence). This CDR3 has 16 amino acids. CDR3 protein: CASSLALSGGQNEQFF. In DNA, the CDR3 is TGTGCCAGCAGCTTAGCGCTTAGCGGGGGGCAGAATGAGCAGTTCTTC.

There are a few counts of this clone. A far larger clone lies a single base away; this is likely a read error. The V call is TRBV2, the J call TRBJ2-5; D is tentatively TRBD1 or TRBD2 (6 bases each). The germline V gene has CDR1 SNHLY and CDR2 FYNNEI. The CDR3 consists of 11 residues. Here the CDR3 reads CAGGRQETQYF. DNA for the CDR3: TGTGCGGGGGGCAGGCAAGAGACCCAGTACTTC.

The rearrangement joins TRBV7-9 to TRBJ1-1, with D possibly matching TRBD1 (5 bases). There are 15 residues in the CDR3. Germline CDR1 reads SEHNR; CDR2 reads FQNEAQ (reference sequence). Trimming took off 5 bases at V and 0 bases at J, with 13 bases between the two ends. Written as DNA, the CDR3 is TGTGCCAGCAGCCTCCGAGGGGCCGTGAACACTGAAGCTTTCTTT. It specifies CASSLRGAVNTEAFF. The full variable domain, rest sourced from reference TRBV7-9 and TRBJ1-1, is DTGVSQNPRHKITKRGQNVTFRCDPISEHNRLYWYRQTLGQGPEFLTYFQNEAQLEKSRLLSDRFSAERPKGSFSTLEIQRTEQGDSAMYLCASSLRGAVNTEAFFGQGTRLTVV.

CDR3 sequence: CASRGVDRKNTEAFF. DNA for the CDR3: TGCGCCAGCAGAGGGGTGGACAGGAAGAACACTGAAGCTTTCTTT. The chain employs TRBV10-2 and TRBJ1-1; TRBD1 aligns across 7 bases. The CDR3 extends over 15 amino acids. The J segment lost 1 base and the V segment lost 6 bases, leaving 8 bases of the junction unmatched. Germline V gene lookup returns CDR1 WSHSY and CDR2 SAAADI.

This clone was counted between two and nine times. For the CDR3, the DNA is TGTGCCAGCAGTTTCTCATGGGGAAACACCATATATTTT. This translates into CASSFSWGNTIYF. The chain carries TRBV6-1 and TRBJ1-3; D call uncertain. Trimming removed 5 bases at V and 4 bases at J, with 9 bases between. Per germline, CDR1 MNHNS and CDR2 SASEGT. CDR3 length: 13 residues.

V gene TRBV7-8 combines with J gene TRBJ1-2; the D is unclear. V lost 5 bases and J 8 bases, leaving 12 bases between the germline ends. The CDR3 has 12 residues. Germline loops: CDR1 SGHVS, CDR2 FQNEAQ. CDR3 sequence: CASSPSSSGYTF. DNA for the CDR3: TGTGCCAGCAGCCCGTCATCCTCGGGCTACACCTTC.

This clone was recorded a few times. The chain combines TRBV5-6 with TRBJ1-1; possibly TRBD1 for D (6 bases). Germline lookup yields CDR1 SGHDT and CDR2 YYEEEE. V lost 0 bases to trimming and J lost 5 bases, with 14 bases between them. The CDR3 has 15 residues. The CDR3 spells CASSLVWGRRTEAFF. In DNA, the CDR3 is TGTGCCAGCAGCTTGGTTTGGGGGCGTAGGACTGAAGCTTTCTTT.

This chain connects TRBV4-3 to TRBJ2-1; TRBD2 might be the D (6 bases). V shed 3 bases and J shed 10 bases, with 13 bases lying between them. Looked up from germline, CDR1 is LGHNA and CDR2 is YSLEER. CDR3 size: 13 residues. CDR3 protein: CASSQASVGEQFF. The CDR3 nucleotides are TGCGCCAGCAGCCAGGCTAGCGTCGGAGAGCAGTTCTTC.

The chain has TRBV19 and TRBJ1-4; D is undetermined. V was cut by 4 bases and J by 6 bases, with 9 bases left in between. The CDR3 has 13 amino acids. The V gene's germline CDR1 is LNHDA and CDR2 SQIVND (reference sequence). CDR3 in amino acids: CASSKSSDEKLFF. CDR3 in DNA: TGTGCCAGTAGTAAAAGTTCAGATGAAAAACTGTTTTTT. Full variable domain (outside the CDR3, taken from reference TRBV19 and TRBJ1-4): DGGITQSPKYLFRKEGQNVTLSCEQNLNHDAMYWYRQDPGQGLRLIYYSQIVNDFQKGDIAEGYSVSREKKESFPLTVTSAQKNPTAFYLCASSKSSDEKLFFGSGTQLSVL.

The genes are TRBV19 and TRBJ1-2; D is unclear. CDR3 length: 10 amino acids. V gave up 9 bases and J gave up 8 bases, with 10 bases separating them. CDR1 is LNHDA, CDR2 SQIVND, per germline (reference sequence). In DNA, the CDR3 is TGTGCCAGCCGTGCCTTAGGCTACACCTTC. Amino acid sequence: CASRALGYTF.

This chain links TRBV11-2 with TRBJ2-3; D is possibly TRBD1 (5 bases). Trimming removed 1 base at V and 2 bases at J, with 10 bases between. The CDR3 is made up of 15 amino acids. Germline V gene lookup returns CDR1 SGHAT and CDR2 FQNNGV. CDR3 in DNA: TGTGCCAGCAGCTTAGCCGTGGGGCTCACAGATACGCAGTATTTT. It codes for CASSLAVGLTDTQYF.

The chain recombines TRBV27 with TRBJ1-2, with 7 positions matching TRBD1. The germline V gene encodes CDR1 MNHEY and CDR2 SMNVEV (reference sequence). The CDR3 sequence is 14 residues long. The ends lost 5 bases at V and 10 bases at J; junction bases unmatched: 13. DNA for the CDR3: TGTGCCAGCAGTCGTTCAGGGGGGGATCGAGCCTACACCTTC. Translated: CASSRSGGDRAYTF.

This clone was picked up a small number of times. The chain links TRBV29-1 to TRBJ2-1, with D unclear. The CDR3 has 12 residues. The V and J ends lost 5 bases and 4 bases respectively, with 9 bases between them. CDR1 and CDR2 from the germline V gene are SQVTM and ANQGSEA. The chain's CDR3 is CSVLVRYNEQFF. The CDR3 DNA follows: TGCAGCGTTCTAGTACGGTACAATGAGCAGTTCTTC.

A few counts support this clone. The chain carries TRBV15 and TRBJ1-5, with unresolved D. The CDR3 is 18 amino acids. CDR1 LNHNV and CDR2 YYDKDF come from the germline V gene (reference sequence). Trimming left V 1 base short and J 0 bases short, with 16 bases between. In DNA, the CDR3 is TGTGCCACCAGCAGAGGAAATACGGGAGACAATAGCAATCAGCCCCAGCATTTT. It translates to CATSRGNTGDNSNQPQHF.

The rearrangement links TRBV7-3 to TRBJ2-2; 7 nucleotides align to TRBD1. V was clipped by 5 bases and J by 6 bases; unmatched bases: 3. Germline V gives CDR1 SGHTA, CDR2 FQGTGA. The CDR3 length is 13 residues. CDR3 residues: CASSDTGAGELFF. The CDR3 DNA is TGTGCCAGCAGCGATACAGGGGCCGGGGAGCTGTTTTTT. The full variable domain, its missing parts supplied by reference TRBV7-3 and TRBJ2-2, is GAGVSQTPSNKVTEKGKYVELRCDPISGHTALYWYRQSLGQGPEFLIYFQGTGAADDSGLPNDRFFAVRPEGSVSTLKIQRTERGDSAVYLCASSDTGAGELFFGEGSRLTVL.